The present TCR beta chain was sequenced within a study of cytomegalovirus exposure and HLA in healthy donors. Trimming left V 5 bases short and J 1 base short, with 13 bases between. CDR1 and CDR2 (germline): ENHRY, SYGVKD. This CDR3 has 15 amino acids. The primer mix had 60 Vbeta and 13 Jbeta primers. Data came from immunoSEQ multiplex PCR; TCRdb stores just in-frame clones and leaves some out. Counted here are around 200,000 clones, around 81% occurring once; the ten biggest clones make up roughly 10%. This sequence joins TRBV10-3 and TRBJ2-3, with a possible D match to TRBD1 (5 bases). The sequence derives from a woman aged 45-65 years in good health and CMV-seropositive. Sequencing was done on a sample of PBMCs. In DNA, the CDR3 is TGTGCCATCAGTATCCGACAGATCGGCACAGATACGCAGTATTTT. It codes for CAISIRQIGTDTQYF.